The entry that follows covers one T cell receptor beta chain sequence. The assay was immunoSEQ multiplex PCR, and TCRdb's table has in-frame clones only and misses some. The sample includes roughly 100,000 clones, about 82% of them seen just once. From germline, CDR1 is SNHLY and CDR2 FYNNEI. The ends lost 6 bases at V and 0 bases at J; junction bases unmatched: 11. This CDR3 is 16 amino acids long. The source of the sample is a study of blood T cell repertoires in COVID-19. The overall study: Sites in the United States, Italy and Spain provided acute and convalescent COVID-19 samples.

The sequence came from a human donor in a cohort sampled during active COVID-19. J is TRBJ2-7 and V is TRBV2; 7 bases fit TRBD1. The sequencing input was peripheral blood. The CDR3 nucleotides read TGTGCCAGCAGCACCGGGACAGCTGTCTACTCCTACGAGCAGTACTTC. Protein: CASSTGTAVYSYEQYF. The whole variable domain, remainder taken from reference TRBV2 and TRBJ2-7, is EPEVTQTPSHQVTQMGQEVILRCVPISNHLYFYWYRQILGQKVEFLVSFYNNEISEKSEIFDDQFSVERPDGSNFTLKIRSTKLEDSAMYFCASSTGTAVYSYEQYFGPGTRLTVT.